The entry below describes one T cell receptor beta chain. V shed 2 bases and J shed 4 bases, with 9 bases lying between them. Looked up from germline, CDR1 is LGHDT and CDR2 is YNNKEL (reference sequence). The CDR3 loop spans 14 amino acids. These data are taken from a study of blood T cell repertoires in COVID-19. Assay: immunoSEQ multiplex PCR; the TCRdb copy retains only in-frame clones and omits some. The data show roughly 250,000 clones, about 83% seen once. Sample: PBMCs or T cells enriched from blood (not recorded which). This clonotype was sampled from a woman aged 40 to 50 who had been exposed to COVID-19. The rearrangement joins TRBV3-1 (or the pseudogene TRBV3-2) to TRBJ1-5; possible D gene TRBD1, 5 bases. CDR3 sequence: CASSQRQGNQPQHF. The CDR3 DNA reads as TGTGCCAGCAGCCAAAGGCAGGGAAATCAGCCCCAGCATTTT.